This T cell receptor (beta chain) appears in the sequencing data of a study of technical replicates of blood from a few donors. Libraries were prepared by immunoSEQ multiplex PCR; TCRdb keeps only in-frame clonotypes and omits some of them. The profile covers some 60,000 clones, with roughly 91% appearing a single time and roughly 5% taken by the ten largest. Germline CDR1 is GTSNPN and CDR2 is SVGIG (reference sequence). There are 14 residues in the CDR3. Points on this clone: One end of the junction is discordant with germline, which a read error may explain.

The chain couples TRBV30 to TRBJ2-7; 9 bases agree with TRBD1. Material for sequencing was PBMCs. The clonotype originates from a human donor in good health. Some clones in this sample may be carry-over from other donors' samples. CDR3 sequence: CAWITGTGSSEQYF. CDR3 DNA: TGTGCCTGGATTACCGGGACAGGGTCCTCCGAGCAGTACTTC.